The entry that follows covers one T cell receptor (beta chain) sequence. Amplification used 60 Vbeta primers and 13 Jbeta primers. TCRdb's copy holds only in-frame clones and misses some; the assay was immunoSEQ multiplex PCR. Of 150,000 to 200,000 clones detected, around 76% appear once; the ten largest clones hold approximately 2.2%. The data were taken from a study of cytomegalovirus exposure and HLA in healthy donors. The sequenced sample consisted of PBMCs. The receptor was derived from a woman younger than 45 in good health and CMV-seropositive.

CDR3 amino acids: CASSSPRGWQPQHF. In DNA, the CDR3 is TGTGCCAGCAGCTCCCCCAGGGGTTGGCAGCCCCAGCATTTT. The gene calls are TRBV7-2 and TRBJ1-5; TRBD1 is a possible D gene (6 bases). The V gene's germline CDR1 is SGHTA and CDR2 FQGNSA. This CDR3 has 14 residues. The ends were cut back, 4 bases at V and 7 bases at J, with 14 bases in the middle.